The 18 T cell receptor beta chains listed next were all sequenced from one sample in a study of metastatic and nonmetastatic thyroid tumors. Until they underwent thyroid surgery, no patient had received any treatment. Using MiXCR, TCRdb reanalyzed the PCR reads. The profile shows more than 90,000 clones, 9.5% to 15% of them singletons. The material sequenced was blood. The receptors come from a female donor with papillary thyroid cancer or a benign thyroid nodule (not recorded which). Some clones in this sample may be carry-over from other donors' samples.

The CDR3 region has the DNA TGTGCCAGCAGTGAGGGTAGTTCTGTACTCGGCTACACCTTC. This sequence encodes CASSEGSSVLGYTF. The chain couples TRBV6-1 to TRBJ1-2; D not certain. The CDR3 loop spans 14 amino acids. Germline lookup yields CDR1 MNHNS and CDR2 SASEGT. V was cut by 3 bases and J by 8 bases, with 16 bases left in between.

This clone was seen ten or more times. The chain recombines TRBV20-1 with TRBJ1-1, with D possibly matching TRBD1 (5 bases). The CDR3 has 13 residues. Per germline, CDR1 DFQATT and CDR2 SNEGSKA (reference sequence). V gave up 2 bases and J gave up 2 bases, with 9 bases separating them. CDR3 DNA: TGCAGTGCTAGAAGGGGAGCCAACACTGAAGCTTTCTTT. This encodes CSARRGANTEAFF.

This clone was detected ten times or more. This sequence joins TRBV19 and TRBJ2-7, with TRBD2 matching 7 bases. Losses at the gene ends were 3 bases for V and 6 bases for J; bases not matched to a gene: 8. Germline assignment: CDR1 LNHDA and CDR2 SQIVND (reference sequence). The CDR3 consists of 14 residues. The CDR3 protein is CASSISGLVSEQYF. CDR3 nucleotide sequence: TGTGCCAGTAGTATTTCAGGACTAGTAAGCGAGCAGTACTTC. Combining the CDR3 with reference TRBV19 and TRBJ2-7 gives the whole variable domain DGGITQSPKYLFRKEGQNVTLSCEQNLNHDAMYWYRQDPGQGLRLIYYSQIVNDFQKGDIAEGYSVSREKKESFPLTVTSAQKNPTAFYLCASSISGLVSEQYFGPGTRLTVT.

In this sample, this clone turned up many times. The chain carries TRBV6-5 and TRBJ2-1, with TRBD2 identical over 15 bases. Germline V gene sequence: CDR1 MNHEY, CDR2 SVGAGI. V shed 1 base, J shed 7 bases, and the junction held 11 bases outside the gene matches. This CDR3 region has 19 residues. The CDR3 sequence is CASSYWTSGRAGIKNEQFF. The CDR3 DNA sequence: TGTGCCAGCAGTTACTGGACTAGCGGGAGGGCCGGTATCAAAAATGAGCAGTTCTTC.

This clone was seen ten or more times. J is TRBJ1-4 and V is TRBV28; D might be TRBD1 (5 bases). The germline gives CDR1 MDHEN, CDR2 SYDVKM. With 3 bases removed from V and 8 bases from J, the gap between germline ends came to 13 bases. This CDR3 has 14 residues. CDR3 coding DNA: TGTGCCAGCAGTTTGGCAGGGCTTGGGGAAAAACTGTTTTTT. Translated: CASSLAGLGEKLFF. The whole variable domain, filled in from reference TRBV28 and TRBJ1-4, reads DVKVTQSSRYLVKRTGEKVFLECVQDMDHENMFWYRQDPGLGLRLIYFSYDVKMKEKGDIPEGYSVSREKKERFSLILESASTNQTSMYLCASSLAGLGEKLFFGSGTQLSVL.

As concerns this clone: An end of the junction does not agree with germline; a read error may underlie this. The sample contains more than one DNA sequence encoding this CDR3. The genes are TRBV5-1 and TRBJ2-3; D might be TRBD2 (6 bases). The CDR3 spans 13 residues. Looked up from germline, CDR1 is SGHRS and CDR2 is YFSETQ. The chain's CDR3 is CASSVAVVDTQYF. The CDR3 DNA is TGCGCCAGCAGTGTAGCGGTAGTGGATACTCAGTATTTT.

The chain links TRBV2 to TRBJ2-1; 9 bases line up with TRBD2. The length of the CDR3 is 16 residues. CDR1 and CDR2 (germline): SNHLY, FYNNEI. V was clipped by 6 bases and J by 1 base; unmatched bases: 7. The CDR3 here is CASRMTSGISYNEQFF. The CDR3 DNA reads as TGTGCCAGCAGGATGACTAGCGGTATATCCTACAATGAGCAGTTCTTC.

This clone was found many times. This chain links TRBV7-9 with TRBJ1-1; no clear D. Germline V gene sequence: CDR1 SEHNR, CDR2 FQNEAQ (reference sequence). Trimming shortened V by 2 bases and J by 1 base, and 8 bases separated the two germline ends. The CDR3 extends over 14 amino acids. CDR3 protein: CASSLSLANTEAFF. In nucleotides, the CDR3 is TGTGCCAGCAGCTTAAGTCTCGCGAACACTGAAGCTTTCTTT.

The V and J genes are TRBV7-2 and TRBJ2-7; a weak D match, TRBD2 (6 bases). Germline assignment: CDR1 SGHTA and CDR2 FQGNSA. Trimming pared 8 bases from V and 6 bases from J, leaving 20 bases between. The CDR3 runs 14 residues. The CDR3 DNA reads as TGTGCCAGCCTTAGAGCCAGTGACGGGGGCGAGCAGTACTTC. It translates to CASLRASDGGEQYF. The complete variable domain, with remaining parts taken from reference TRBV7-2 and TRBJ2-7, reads GAGVSQSPSNKVTEKGKDVELRCDPISGHTALYWYRQSLGQGLEFLIYFQGNSAPDKSGLPSDRFSAERTGGSVSTLTIQRTQQEDSAVYLCASLRASDGGEQYFGPGTRLTVT.

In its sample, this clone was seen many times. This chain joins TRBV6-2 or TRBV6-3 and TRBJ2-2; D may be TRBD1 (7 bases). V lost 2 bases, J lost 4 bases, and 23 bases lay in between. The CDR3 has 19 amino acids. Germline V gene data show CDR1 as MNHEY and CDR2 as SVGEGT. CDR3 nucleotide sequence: TGTGCCAGCAGTTACGTGCCAGGGGGTGAGCGGGTAGTCACCGGGGAGCTGTTTTTT. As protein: CASSYVPGGERVVTGELFF.

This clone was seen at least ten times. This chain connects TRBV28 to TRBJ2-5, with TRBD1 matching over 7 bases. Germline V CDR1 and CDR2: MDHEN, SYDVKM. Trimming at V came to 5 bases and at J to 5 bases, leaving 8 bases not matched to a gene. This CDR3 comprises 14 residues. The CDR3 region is CASSPDRVWETQYF. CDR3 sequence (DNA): TGTGCCAGCAGTCCAGACAGGGTCTGGGAGACCCAGTACTTC.

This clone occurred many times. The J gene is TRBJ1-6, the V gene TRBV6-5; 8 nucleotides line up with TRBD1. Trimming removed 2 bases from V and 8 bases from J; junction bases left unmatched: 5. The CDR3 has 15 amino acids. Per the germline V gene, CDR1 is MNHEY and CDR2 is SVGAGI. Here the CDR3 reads CASSYAGQGYSPLHF. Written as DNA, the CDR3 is TGTGCCAGCAGTTACGCCGGACAGGGATATTCACCCCTCCACTTT.

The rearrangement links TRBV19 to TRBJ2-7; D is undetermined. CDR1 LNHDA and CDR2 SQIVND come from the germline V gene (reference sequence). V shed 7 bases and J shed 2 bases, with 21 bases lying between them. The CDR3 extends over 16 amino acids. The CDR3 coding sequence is TGTGCCAGTACCGGAACAGACGGCCCCCAACCCTACGAGCAGTACTTC. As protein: CASTGTDGPQPYEQYF.

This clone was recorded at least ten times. The CDR3 coding sequence is TGCGCCAGCAGCGTTGGGCACACTGAAGCTTTCTTT. This translates into CASSVGHTEAFF. The chain combines TRBV5-1 with TRBJ1-1; D gene unclear. This CDR3 comprises 12 residues. Trimming stripped 4 bases from V and 3 bases from J, with 7 bases between. Germline assignment: CDR1 SGHRS and CDR2 YFSETQ.

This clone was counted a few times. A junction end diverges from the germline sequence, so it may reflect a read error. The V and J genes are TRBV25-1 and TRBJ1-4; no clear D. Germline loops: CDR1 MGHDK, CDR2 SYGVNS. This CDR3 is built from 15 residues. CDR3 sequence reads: CASSARAATNGKLFF. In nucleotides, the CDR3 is TGTGCAAGCAGTGCTCGGGCTGCAACTAATGGAAAACTGTTTTTT.

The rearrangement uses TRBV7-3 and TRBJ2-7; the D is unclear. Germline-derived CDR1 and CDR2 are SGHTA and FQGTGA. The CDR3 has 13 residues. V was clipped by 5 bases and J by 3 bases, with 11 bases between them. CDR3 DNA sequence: TGTGCCAGCAGCCCCTACATTGGCTACGAGCAGTACTTC. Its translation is CASSPYIGYEQYF.

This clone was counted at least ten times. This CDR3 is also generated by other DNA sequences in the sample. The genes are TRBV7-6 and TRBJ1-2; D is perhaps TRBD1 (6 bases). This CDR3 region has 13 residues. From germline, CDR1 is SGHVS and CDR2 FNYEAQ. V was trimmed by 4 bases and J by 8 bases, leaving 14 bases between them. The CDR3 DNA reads TGTGCCAGCAGCTCACCGGGACAATACGGCTACACCTTC. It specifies CASSSPGQYGYTF. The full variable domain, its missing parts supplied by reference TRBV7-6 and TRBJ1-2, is GAGVSQSPRYKVTKRGQDVALRCDPISGHVSLYWYRQALGQGPEFLTYFNYEAQQDKSGLPNDRFSAERPEGSISTLTIQRTEQRDSAMYRCASSSPGQYGYTFGSGTRLTVV.

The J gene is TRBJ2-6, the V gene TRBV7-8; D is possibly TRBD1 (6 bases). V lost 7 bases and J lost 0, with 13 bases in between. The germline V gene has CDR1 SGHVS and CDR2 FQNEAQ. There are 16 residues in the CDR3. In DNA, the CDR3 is TGTGCCAGCACCAGACAGGCGGTCTCTGGGGCCAACGTCCTGACTTTC. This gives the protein CASTRQAVSGANVLTF. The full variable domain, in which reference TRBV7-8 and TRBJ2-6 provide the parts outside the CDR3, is GAGVSQSPRYKVAKRGQDVALRCDPISGHVSLFWYQQALGQGPEFLTYFQNEAQLDKSGLPSDRFFAERPEGSVSTLKIQRTQQEDSAVYLCASTRQAVSGANVLTFGAGSRLTVL.